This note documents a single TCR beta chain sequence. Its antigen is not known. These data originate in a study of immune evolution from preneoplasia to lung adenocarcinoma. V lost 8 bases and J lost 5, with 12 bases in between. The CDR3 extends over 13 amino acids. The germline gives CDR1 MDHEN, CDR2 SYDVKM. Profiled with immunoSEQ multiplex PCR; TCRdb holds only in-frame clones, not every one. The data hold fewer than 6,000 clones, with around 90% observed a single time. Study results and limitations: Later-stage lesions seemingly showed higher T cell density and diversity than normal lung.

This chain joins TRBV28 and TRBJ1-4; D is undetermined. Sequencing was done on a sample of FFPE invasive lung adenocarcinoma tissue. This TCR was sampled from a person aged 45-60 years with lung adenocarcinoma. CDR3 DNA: TGTGCCAGCCACGGCCTCCCGAATGAAAAACTGTTTTTT. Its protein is CASHGLPNEKLFF.